The 14 T cell receptor beta chains below were found in one sample sequenced in a study of blood T cell repertoires in COVID-19. Libraries were prepared by immunoSEQ multiplex PCR; TCRdb keeps only in-frame clonotypes and omits some of them. The sample has 250,000 to 300,000 clones; around 90% are singletons. Sequenced: peripheral blood. The receptors here all came from a woman between 65 and 79 years old with COVID-19, enrolled during active disease.

The CDR3 sequence: CASSTLGQGINEQYF. The CDR3 DNA is TGTGCCAGCAGCACGTTGGGACAGGGGATCAACGAGCAGTACTTC. This sequence joins TRBV5-6 and TRBJ2-7; 10 positions match TRBD1. Germline trimming cut 4 bases from V and 5 bases from J; bases unmatched to any gene: 9. The CDR3 covers 15 residues. Germline values: CDR1 SGHDT, CDR2 YYEEEE.

The V gene is TRBV5-6, the J gene TRBJ2-1; a weak D match, TRBD2 (6 bases). Germline assignment: CDR1 SGHDT and CDR2 YYEEEE. This CDR3 is built from 16 residues. The V end was cut by 1 base, the J end by 0 bases, with 11 bases between. CDR3 DNA sequence: TGTGCCAGCAGCTTGCTAGCGACAAGCTCCTACAATGAGCAGTTCTTC. Translation: CASSLLATSSYNEQFF.

The chain recombines TRBV5-4 with TRBJ2-7, with 11 bases aligning to TRBD2. V gave up 4 bases and J gave up 0 bases; unmatched junction bases: 3. Germline values: CDR1 SGHNT, CDR2 YYREEE (reference sequence). This CDR3 region has 15 residues. The CDR3 DNA follows: TGTGCCAGCAGCGGGGGACTAGCGGTCTCCTACGAGCAGTACTTC. This sequence encodes CASSGGLAVSYEQYF.

This clone was counted a single time. The chain links TRBV7-2 to TRBJ1-5; 12 nucleotides line up with TRBD1. The V gene's germline CDR1 is SGHTA and CDR2 FQGNSA. The CDR3 is 17 amino acids. V lost 5 bases, J lost 0 bases, and 5 bases stayed unmatched. For the CDR3, the DNA is TGTGCCAGCAGCCCCGGGACAGGGGGCCGTAGCAATCAGCCCCAGCATTTT. As protein: CASSPGTGGRSNQPQHF. Full variable domain (rest looked up from reference TRBV7-2 and TRBJ1-5): GAGVSQSPSNKVTEKGKDVELRCDPISGHTALYWYRQSLGQGLEFLIYFQGNSAPDKSGLPSDRFSAERTGGSVSTLTIQRTQQEDSAVYLCASSPGTGGRSNQPQHFGDGTRLSIL.

V is TRBV30 and J is TRBJ2-2, with 7 bases matching TRBD2. V trimming: 8 bases; J trimming: 3 bases; junction bases outside the gene matches: 9. Germline CDR1 GTSNPN, CDR2 SVGIG (reference sequence). This CDR3 has 14 residues. This CDR3 reads CAGGRETYTGELFF. Here the CDR3 DNA reads TGTGCCGGAGGGAGGGAGACATACACCGGGGAGCTGTTTTTT. The full variable domain, with the rest looked up from reference TRBV30 and TRBJ2-2, is SQTIHQWPATLVQPVGSPLSLECTVEGTSNPNLYWYRQAAGRGLQLLFYSVGIGQISSEVPQNLSASRPQDRQFILSSKKLLLSDSGFYLCAGGRETYTGELFFGEGSRLTVL.

CDR3 in DNA: TGTGCCAGCAGTTACGCCCTCGCTAGCTCCTACGAGCAGTACTTC. The encoded protein is CASSYALASSYEQYF. This chain joins TRBV6-5 and TRBJ2-7; D call uncertain. The CDR3 covers 15 residues. Trimming shortened V by 2 bases and J by 0 bases, and 11 bases separated the two germline ends. The germline gives CDR1 MNHEY, CDR2 SVGAGI.

The chain employs TRBV11-3 and TRBJ1-2, with TRBD1 matching 8 bases. CDR1 SGHNT and CDR2 YENEEA come from the germline V gene. With V trimmed by 4 bases and J by 4 bases, 5 bases remained unmatched. This CDR3 is 14 amino acids long. The CDR3 here is CASSSTGGSYGYTF. The CDR3 DNA reads TGTGCCAGCAGCTCCACAGGGGGATCCTATGGCTACACCTTC.

The rearrangement joins TRBV30 to TRBJ1-6; D ambiguous. The V end was cut by 2 bases, the J end by 9 bases, with 11 bases between. CDR1 is GTSNPN, CDR2 SVGIG, per germline (reference sequence). The CDR3 runs 13 residues. CDR3 residues: CAWSIRTGSPLHF. In DNA form, the CDR3 reads TGTGCCTGGAGTATACGAACCGGTTCACCCCTCCACTTT.

The genes are TRBV2 and TRBJ1-2; maybe TRBD1 (6 bases). There are 14 residues in the CDR3. V was clipped by 7 bases and J by 2 bases, with 14 bases between them. Germline CDR1 reads SNHLY; CDR2 reads FYNNEI. The CDR3 DNA reads as TGTGCCAGCAAACCAGGGGCGACGAACTATGGCTACACCTTC. It yields the protein CASKPGATNYGYTF.

V gene TRBV27 combines with J gene TRBJ2-7, with 10 bases matching TRBD2. The CDR3 runs 16 residues. Germline CDR1 reads MNHEY; CDR2 reads SMNVEV (reference sequence). The V and J ends lost 5 bases and 4 bases, in that order; junction bases with no gene match: 11. CDR3: CASSPIIAGGPYEQYF. CDR3 in DNA: TGTGCCAGCAGTCCAATTATAGCGGGAGGTCCGTACGAGCAGTACTTC.

This rearrangement joins TRBV5-1 to TRBJ1-1; D ambiguous. The V gene lost 2 bases and the J gene lost 2 bases, with 10 bases spanning the gap. Germline CDR1 SGHRS, CDR2 YFSETQ. The CDR3 extends over 14 amino acids. Here the CDR3 DNA reads TGCGCCAGCAGCTTTCGGGGATTCAACACTGAAGCTTTCTTT. It translates to CASSFRGFNTEAFF.

The sample holds one count of this clone. The chain recombines TRBV7-3 with TRBJ1-1; D gene ambiguous. V was pared by 5 bases and J by 1 base, with 8 bases between. The CDR3 spans 13 residues. The germline CDR1 and CDR2 sequences are SGHTA and FQGTGA. The CDR3: CASSTTQNTEAFF. The DNA for the CDR3 is TGTGCCAGCAGCACTACACAGAACACTGAAGCTTTCTTT.

The chain links TRBV9 to TRBJ2-2; 7 bases are shared with TRBD1. The V gene end was trimmed by 5 bases and the J gene end by 2 bases; junction bases not matched to a gene: 6. CDR1 and CDR2 (germline): SGDLS, YYNGEE. The CDR3 length is 15 residues. This chain's CDR3 is CASSWDSGNTGELFF. In DNA form, the CDR3 reads TGTGCCAGCAGTTGGGACAGCGGTAACACCGGGGAGCTGTTTTTT. Full variable domain (remainder filled in from reference TRBV9 and TRBJ2-2): DSGVTQTPKHLITATGQRVTLRCSPRSGDLSVYWYQQSLDQGLQFLIQYYNGEERAKGNILERFSAQQFPDLHSELNLSSLELGDSALYFCASSWDSGNTGELFFGEGSRLTVL.

V and J are TRBV12-3 or TRBV12-4 and TRBJ1-6; D is ambiguous. This CDR3 spans 13 amino acids. The V end was cut by 6 bases, the J end by 9 bases, with 12 bases between. The CDR3 DNA reads as TGTGCCAGCAGCCCCGTTGGGCTTTCACCCCTCCACTTT. Its protein is CASSPVGLSPLHF.